This TCR beta chain stems from a study of T cells after yellow fever vaccination. Study overall: Sorting by CD3, CD45RA, CCR7 and CD95 gave EM, EMRA, CM and Tscm subsets.

This CDR3 comprises 15 residues. The V end was cut by 1 base, the J end by 6 bases, with 16 bases between. Per germline, CDR1 SGHTA and CDR2 FQGNSA. Regarding the study as a whole: It was the secondary response that reached its peak faster, day 5 versus 15, but it was weaker. Some clonotypes were seen in both the CD4 and the CD8 compartments. These made up a small share and likely arose from convergent recombination. Abundant clonotypes from the bulk population could get into FACS-sorted repertoires as contaminants.

MiXCR, run by TCRdb on the 5' RACE reads, gives a single entry per CDR3 protein. The sample records about 45,000 distinct CDR3 sequences, just under 6.5% being singletons. The clonotype was recovered from a young man who received the YFV17D yellow fever vaccine. The sample here was PBMCs, either bulk or a sorted T-cell subset (CD4+, CD8+, memory, or dextramer-sorted; not recorded which), taken 45 days after the yellow fever booster vaccination. The V and J genes are TRBV7-2 and TRBJ2-7; D is ambiguous. The CDR3 reads CASSLGFASLFEQYF. CDR3 sequence (DNA): TGTGCCAGCAGCTTAGGTTTTGCTAGTTTGTTCGAGCAGTACTTC.